The clone carrying this TCR beta chain came up a few times. CDR3 length: 16 amino acids. Germline V gives CDR1 MNHEY, CDR2 SVGEGT. The V segment lost 6 bases and the J segment 3 bases; nucleotides outside the gene matches: 9. The data were taken from a study of breast tumors, draining lymph nodes, adjacent tissues. Samples came from axillary lymph nodes draining the breast cancer. TCRdb re-derived calls from the multiplex PCR reads in MiXCR, one entry per CDR3 protein. This sample has 70,000 to 95,000 distinct CDR3 sequences, with approximately 19% found just once. This sequence originates from a female donor with breast cancer. Some clones in this sample may be carry-over from other donors' samples. What was sequenced was axillary lymph node tissue. This rearrangement joins TRBV6-2 or TRBV6-3 to TRBJ1-5, with 9 bases that match TRBD1. The chain's CDR3 is CASSPRGQGTNQPQHF. CDR3 nucleotides: TGTGCCAGCAGCCCCCGAGGACAGGGGACCAATCAGCCCCAGCATTTT.